The 2 T cell receptor beta chains below were found in one sample sequenced in a study of blood T cell repertoires in COVID-19. Here immunoSEQ multiplex PCR was the method, and the copy in TCRdb shows in-frame clones only, minus some. The data hold approximately 280,000 clones, with roughly 85% observed a single time. The source material was PBMCs or T cells enriched from blood (not recorded which). These receptors all come from a woman aged 50 to 60 who had recovered from COVID-19.

V is TRBV7-3 and J is TRBJ1-1, with 9 positions matching TRBD1. Germline trimming cut 0 bases from V and 5 bases from J; bases unmatched to any gene: 10. CDR3 length: 17 amino acids. Germline CDR1 is SGHTA and CDR2 is FQGTGA. Written as DNA, the CDR3 is TGTGCCAGCAGCTTAACAGGGACAGGGAAGAGTTTGACTGAAGCTTTCTTT. Amino acids: CASSLTGTGKSLTEAFF.

The gene calls are TRBV4-2 and TRBJ2-1, with D unclear. The germline V gene encodes CDR1 LGHNA and CDR2 YNFKEQ. Trimming cost V 4 bases and J 2 bases, with 9 bases left between them. The CDR3 contains 14 residues. The CDR3 DNA is TGTGCCAGCAGCCCCCGAGCAACCTACAATGAGCAGTTCTTC. This gives the protein CASSPRATYNEQFF.